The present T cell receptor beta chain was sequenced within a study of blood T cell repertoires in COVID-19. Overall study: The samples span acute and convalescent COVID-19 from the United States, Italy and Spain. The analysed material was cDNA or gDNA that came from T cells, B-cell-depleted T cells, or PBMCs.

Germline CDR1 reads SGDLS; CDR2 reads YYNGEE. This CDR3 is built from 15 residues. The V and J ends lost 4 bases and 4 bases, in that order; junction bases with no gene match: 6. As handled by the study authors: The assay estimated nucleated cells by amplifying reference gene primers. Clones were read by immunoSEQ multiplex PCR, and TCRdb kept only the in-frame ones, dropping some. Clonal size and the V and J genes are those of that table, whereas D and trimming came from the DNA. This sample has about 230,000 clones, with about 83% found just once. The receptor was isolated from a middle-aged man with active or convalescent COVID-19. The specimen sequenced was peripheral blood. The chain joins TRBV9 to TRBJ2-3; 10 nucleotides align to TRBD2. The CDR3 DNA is TGTGCCAGCAGCCCCACTAGCGGGATGGCAGATACGCAGTATTTT. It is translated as CASSPTSGMADTQYF.